This TCR beta chain was documented in a study of cytomegalovirus exposure and HLA in healthy donors. General study results and limits: Links to common viral pathogens appeared, in a later analysis, for several of the most significant clusters.

The CDR3 is 15 amino acids. Germline V gene sequence: CDR1 MNHEY, CDR2 SVGAGI. With V trimmed by 2 bases and J by 7 bases, 6 bases remained unmatched. Remarks on this clone: What it binds is unknown.

Amplification used 60 Vbeta primers and 13 Jbeta primers. The assay was immunoSEQ multiplex PCR, and TCRdb's table has in-frame clones only and misses some. The sample has 150,000 to 200,000 clones, around 77% seen once. The chain employs TRBV6-5 and TRBJ2-1, with TRBD1 matching 9 bases. Sequencing input: PBMCs. This clonotype was sampled from a young man in good health and CMV-seronegative. In DNA form, the CDR3 reads TGTGCCAGCAGTTACAGACAGGGGGTACCGAATGAGCAGTTCTTC. Its protein is CASSYRQGVPNEQFF.